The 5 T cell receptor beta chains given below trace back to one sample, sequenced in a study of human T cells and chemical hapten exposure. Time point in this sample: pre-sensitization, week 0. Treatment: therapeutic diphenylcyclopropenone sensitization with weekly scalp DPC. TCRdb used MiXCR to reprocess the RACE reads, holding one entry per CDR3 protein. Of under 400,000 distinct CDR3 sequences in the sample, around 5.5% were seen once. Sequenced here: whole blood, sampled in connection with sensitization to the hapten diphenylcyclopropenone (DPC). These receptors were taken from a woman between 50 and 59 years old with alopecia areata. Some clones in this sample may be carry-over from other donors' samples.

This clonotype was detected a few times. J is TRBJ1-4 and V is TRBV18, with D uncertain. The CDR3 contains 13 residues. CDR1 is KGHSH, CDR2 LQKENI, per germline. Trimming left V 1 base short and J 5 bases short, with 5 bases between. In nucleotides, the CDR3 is TGTGCCAGCTCACCACGCGAAAATGAAAAACTGTTTTTT. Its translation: CASSPRENEKLFF.

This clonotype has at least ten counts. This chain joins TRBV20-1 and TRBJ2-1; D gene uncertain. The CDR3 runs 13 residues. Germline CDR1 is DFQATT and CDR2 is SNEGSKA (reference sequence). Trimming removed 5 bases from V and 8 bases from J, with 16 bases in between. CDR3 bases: TGCAGTGCTCCCTTGAGGAGAGGATATGAGCAGTTCTTC. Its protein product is CSAPLRRGYEQFF.

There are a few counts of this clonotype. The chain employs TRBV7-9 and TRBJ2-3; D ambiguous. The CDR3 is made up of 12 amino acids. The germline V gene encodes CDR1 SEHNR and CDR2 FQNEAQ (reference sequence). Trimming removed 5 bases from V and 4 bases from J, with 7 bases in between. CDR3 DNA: TGTGCCAGCAGCGCCACCCCAGATACGCAGTATTTT. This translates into CASSATPDTQYF.

CDR3 protein: CAWSVRDSPFFYGYTF. Here the CDR3 DNA reads TGTGCCTGGAGTGTAAGGGACAGTCCCTTCTTCTATGGCTACACCTTC. The chain has TRBV30 and TRBJ1-2; 7 positions agree with TRBD1. Germline trimming cut 0 bases from V and 4 bases from J; bases unmatched to any gene: 11. CDR1 and CDR2 (germline): GTSNPN, SVGIG (reference sequence). There are 16 residues in the CDR3.

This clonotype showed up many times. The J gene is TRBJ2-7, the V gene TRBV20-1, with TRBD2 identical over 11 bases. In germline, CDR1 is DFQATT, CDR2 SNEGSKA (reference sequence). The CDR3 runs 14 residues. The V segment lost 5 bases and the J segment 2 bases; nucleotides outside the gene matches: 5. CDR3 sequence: CSAAGTSGTYEQYF. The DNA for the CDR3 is TGCAGTGCTGCCGGGACTAGCGGAACCTACGAGCAGTACTTC.